One sample yielded the 29 T cell receptor beta chains listed below, sequenced in a study of OX40 agonist ivuxolimab in advanced cancers. Using immunoSEQ multiplex PCR, the repertoire was profiled, and TCRdb retains in-frame clones only, with some absent. Of around 82,000 clones in the sample, 85% to 90% are singletons; the top ten hold more than 0.45%. The material was CD4+ or CD8+ T cells sorted from blood, obtained in a trial of the OX40 agonist ivuxolimab. These TCRs come from an adult with an advanced solid tumor such as melanoma, head and neck, liver or kidney cancer.

The chain employs TRBV19 and TRBJ2-5; perhaps TRBD1 as D (6 bases). The CDR3 sequence is 15 residues long. CDR1 is LNHDA, CDR2 SQIVND, per germline (reference sequence). V gave up 1 base and J gave up 4 bases, with 13 bases separating them. CDR3 amino acids: CASSIGTVWGETQYF. Written as DNA, the CDR3 is TGTGCCAGTAGTATAGGGACAGTTTGGGGAGAGACCCAGTACTTC.

This chain uses TRBV2 with TRBJ2-3; D ambiguous. V was shortened by 4 bases and J by 3 bases, with 14 bases between the two germline ends. Germline CDR1 SNHLY, CDR2 FYNNEI. There are 15 residues in the CDR3. CDR3 sequence (DNA): TGTGCCAGCAGTGTTCAAGGTGGTAGTACAGATACGCAGTATTTT. Residues: CASSVQGGSTDTQYF.

The rearrangement uses TRBV6-1 and TRBJ1-3, with 8 bases matching TRBD1. CDR1 MNHNS and CDR2 SASEGT come from the germline V gene. J gave up 2 bases and V 9 bases, and 9 bases lay outside the gene matches. CDR3 length equals 15 residues. The CDR3, as DNA: TGTGCCAGTGGTACAGGGGGATTAGCTGGAAACACCATATATTTT. Protein sequence: CASGTGGLAGNTIYF.

The gene calls are TRBV18 and TRBJ1-1, with 7 bases identical to TRBD1. The germline CDR1 and CDR2 sequences are KGHSH and LQKENI. This CDR3 has 17 residues. Losses at the gene ends were 3 bases for V and 7 bases for J; bases not matched to a gene: 17. The CDR3 nucleotides are TGTGCCAGCTCACCCTCGAAGGGGGCGCTTCAGGCGGATGAAGCTTTCTTT. Translating gives CASSPSKGALQADEAFF.

This chain links TRBV27 with TRBJ1-1, with D hard to call. V was pared by 0 bases and J by 2 bases, with 10 bases between. The germline CDR1 and CDR2 sequences are MNHEY and SMNVEV (reference sequence). The CDR3 is 15 amino acids. In DNA form, the CDR3 reads TGTGCCAGCAGTTTATCCCCCGGGATCAACACTGAAGCTTTCTTT. Amino acids: CASSLSPGINTEAFF.

This clone was seen just once. In DNA, the CDR3 is TGTGCCAGCTCACCAACGTCGGGGGGCGGATCAGATACGCAGTATTTT. It codes for CASSPTSGGGSDTQYF. V usage is TRBV18 and J usage is TRBJ2-3, with a tentative D call TRBD2 (7 bases). This CDR3 has 16 residues. CDR1 KGHSH and CDR2 LQKENI come from the germline V gene. The ends were cut back, 2 bases at V and 4 bases at J, with 16 bases in the middle.

CDR3 sequence: CASRDRGDEQYF. CDR3 sequence (DNA): TGTGCCAGCAGGGACAGGGGCGACGAGCAGTACTTC. The chain uses TRBV2 and TRBJ2-7; 9 bases match TRBD1. Germline CDR1 reads SNHLY; CDR2 reads FYNNEI. The CDR3 has 12 amino acids. J gave up 5 bases and V 6 bases, and 2 bases lay outside the gene matches.

The rearrangement uses TRBV19 and TRBJ2-6, with no clear D. This CDR3 region has 15 residues. Germline CDR1 reads LNHDA; CDR2 reads SQIVND (reference sequence). V was pared by 5 bases and J by 3 bases, with 11 bases between. Written as DNA, the CDR3 is TGTGCCAGTAGTGCCGTTGGGAATGGGGCCAACGTCCTGACTTTC. This encodes CASSAVGNGANVLTF.

CDR3 in amino acids: CASRVAGGPTGNTIYF. CDR3 nucleotides: TGTGCCAGTAGGGTGGCGGGAGGGCCTACTGGAAACACCATATATTTT. This chain joins TRBV19 and TRBJ1-3; D ambiguous. The CDR3 loop spans 16 amino acids. Looked up from germline, CDR1 is LNHDA and CDR2 is SQIVND (reference sequence). V lost 6 bases, J lost 2 bases, and 17 bases lay in between.

V and J are TRBV5-1 and TRBJ1-2, with 8 bases fitting TRBD1. Germline V gene sequence: CDR1 SGHRS, CDR2 YFSETQ. The CDR3 sequence is 13 residues long. J was trimmed by 8 bases and V by 4 bases; bases with no gene match: 7. CDR3 nucleotides: TGCGCCAGCAGCGGAACGGACAGGGAAGGCTACACCTTC. Its protein product is CASSGTDREGYTF.

The chain combines TRBV28 with TRBJ2-4; the D gene is possibly TRBD2 (6 bases). Trimming left V 9 bases short and J 2 bases short, with 14 bases between. The germline V gene has CDR1 MDHEN and CDR2 SYDVKM. The CDR3 covers 14 residues. Written as DNA, the CDR3 is TGTGCCAGTTTGAGGAGGGGAACCAAAAACATTCAGTACTTC. This sequence encodes CASLRRGTKNIQYF.

The chain employs TRBV5-6 and TRBJ1-2; 8 bases are a match to TRBD1. The CDR3 is 15 residues long. V shed 2 bases and J 5 bases; nucleotides not matched to a gene: 8. CDR1 SGHDT and CDR2 YYEEEE come from the germline V gene. CDR3 residues: CASSFRDRLYYGYTF. The CDR3 bases are TGTGCCAGCAGCTTCCGGGACAGGTTATATTATGGCTACACCTTC.

The genes are TRBV4-1 and TRBJ1-4; 7 positions agree with TRBD1. Germline values: CDR1 MGHRA, CDR2 YSYEKL. The CDR3 contains 15 residues. The V segment lost 5 bases and the J segment 8 bases; nucleotides outside the gene matches: 11. DNA of the CDR3: TGCGCCAGCAGCTACGGGACAGTTGTTGGGGAAAAACTGTTTTTT. Translation gives CASSYGTVVGEKLFF.

The rearrangement links TRBV10-3 to TRBJ1-1, with a weak D call TRBD1 (5 bases). Trimming left V 11 bases short and J 1 base short, with 11 bases between. This CDR3 contains 12 residues. The germline V gene encodes CDR1 ENHRY and CDR2 SYGVKD. This chain's CDR3 is CAARDGNTEAFF. CDR3 DNA: TGTGCCGCCCGGGACGGGAACACTGAAGCTTTCTTT.

The chain employs TRBV4-1 and TRBJ2-1; D possibly uses TRBD1 or TRBD2 (5 bases each). CDR1 is MGHRA, CDR2 YSYEKL, per germline. Trimming removed 4 bases at V and 0 bases at J, with 13 bases between. The CDR3 is made up of 16 amino acids. The CDR3 sequence: CASSLMWGSSYNEQFF. In DNA, the CDR3 is TGCGCCAGCAGCCTTATGTGGGGGAGCTCCTACAATGAGCAGTTCTTC.

This rearrangement joins TRBV9 to TRBJ2-2; possibly TRBD2 for D (5 bases). The V end was cut by 7 bases, the J end by 0 bases, with 22 bases between. Germline V gene data show CDR1 as SGDLS and CDR2 as YYNGEE. CDR3 length: 18 amino acids. CDR3 loop: CASWVSFVRAPNTGELFF. The CDR3 DNA sequence: TGTGCCAGCTGGGTGAGTTTCGTGAGGGCTCCGAACACCGGGGAGCTGTTTTTT.

The chain uses TRBV5-4 and TRBJ2-3; TRBD1 matches at 9 bases. Germline V gene lookup returns CDR1 SGHNT and CDR2 YYREEE (reference sequence). J was trimmed by 5 bases and V by 4 bases; bases with no gene match: 8. CDR3 length: 15 amino acids. This CDR3 reads CASSQRDRAGDTQYF. The CDR3 DNA reads TGTGCCAGCAGCCAACGGGACAGGGCTGGAGATACGCAGTATTTT. Filled out from reference TRBV5-4 and TRBJ2-3, the complete variable domain reads ETGVTQSPTHLIKTRGQQVTLRCSSQSGHNTVSWYQQALGQGPQFIFQYYREEENGRGNFPPRFSGLQFPNYSSELNVNALELDDSALYLCASSQRDRAGDTQYFGPGTRLTVL.

This clone appeared a few times. The chain carries TRBV7-9 and TRBJ2-7; TRBD1 is a possible D gene (6 bases). Trimming took off 0 bases at V and 2 bases at J, with 11 bases between the two ends. The germline gives CDR1 SEHNR, CDR2 FQNEAQ (reference sequence). This CDR3 region has 15 residues. Written as DNA, the CDR3 is TGTGCCAGCAGCTTAGCAAGGACAGAGACCTACGAGCAGTACTTC. It specifies CASSLARTETYEQYF.

The count of this clone is one. The chain recombines TRBV5-1 with TRBJ2-1; D possibly corresponds to TRBD2 (6 bases). The CDR3 length is 12 residues. V was trimmed by 2 bases and J by 9 bases, leaving 9 bases between them. Germline V gives CDR1 SGHRS, CDR2 YFSETQ. CDR3 DNA sequence: TGCGCCAGCAGCTTAATCGGGAGTGAGCAGTTCTTC. Translation gives CASSLIGSEQFF.

The chain has TRBV10-3 and TRBJ1-2, with 9 bases identical to TRBD1. Losses at the gene ends were 4 bases for V and 7 bases for J; bases not matched to a gene: 7. The CDR3 has 14 amino acids. The germline gives CDR1 ENHRY, CDR2 SYGVKD. The CDR3 DNA sequence: TGTGCCATCAGTGTCGGGACAGGGTGGGGTGGCTACACCTTC. It translates to CAISVGTGWGGYTF.

V gene TRBV6-1 combines with J gene TRBJ2-1; D perhaps matches TRBD2 (6 bases). Per germline, CDR1 MNHNS and CDR2 SASEGT. The CDR3 covers 17 residues. Trimming pared 4 bases from V and 7 bases from J, leaving 23 bases between. DNA for the CDR3: TGTGCCAGCAGTGCGCCGTCACTAGCTGGTCTTGGGAATGAGCAGTTCTTC. It is translated as CASSAPSLAGLGNEQFF.

Here the CDR3 reads CASSLQKGTGETQYF. DNA of the CDR3: TGTGCCAGCAGCTTACAGAAGGGAACGGGAGAGACCCAGTACTTC. The chain links TRBV7-9 to TRBJ2-5; no clear D. Germline V CDR1 and CDR2: SEHNR, FQNEAQ (reference sequence). Trimming stripped 2 bases from V and 4 bases from J, with 14 bases between. This CDR3 is built from 15 residues.

This chain joins TRBV7-3 and TRBJ1-4; D may be TRBD1 (5 bases). The CDR3 loop spans 17 amino acids. The germline V gene has CDR1 SGHTA and CDR2 FQGTGA. The ends were cut back, 6 bases at V and 2 bases at J, with 19 bases in the middle. The CDR3 region is CASSDKGLTPTNEKLFF. The CDR3 DNA reads TGTGCCAGCAGTGATAAGGGACTCACTCCCACTAATGAAAAACTGTTTTTT.

About this clone: This CDR3 is also generated by other DNA sequences in the sample. The chain links TRBV5-1 to TRBJ2-3; maybe TRBD1 (5 bases). The length of the CDR3 is 13 residues. With 4 bases removed from V and 4 bases from J, the gap between germline ends came to 10 bases. Germline CDR1 is SGHRS and CDR2 is YFSETQ. CDR3 loop: CASSLTVADTQYF. DNA for the CDR3: TGCGCCAGCAGCCTGACAGTCGCAGATACGCAGTATTTT.

The chain has TRBV2 and TRBJ2-7; 10 bases match TRBD2. The V and J ends lost 2 bases and 6 bases, in that order; junction bases with no gene match: 7. The CDR3 spans 15 residues. Germline-derived CDR1 and CDR2 are SNHLY and FYNNEI. CDR3 bases: TGTGCCAGCAGTGAACTCCTAGCGGGGGTGGGCGAGCAGTACTTC. Protein product: CASSELLAGVGEQYF.

The rearrangement links TRBV29-1 to TRBJ2-1; 11 bases map to TRBD1. This CDR3 has 13 amino acids. The trim removed 7 bases at V and 8 bases at J, leaving 7 bases unmatched. CDR1 and CDR2 (germline): SQVTM, ANQGSEA. The CDR3 sequence is CSGEGQGGDEQFF. The CDR3 DNA reads TGCAGCGGCGAGGGACAGGGGGGCGATGAGCAGTTCTTC.

The genes are TRBV5-1 and TRBJ1-5; D may be TRBD1 (5 bases). V gave up 4 bases and J gave up 2 bases, with 13 bases separating them. In germline, CDR1 is SGHRS, CDR2 YFSETQ. The CDR3 has 15 residues. The CDR3 spells CASSPSGGGNQPQHF. In nucleotides, the CDR3 is TGCGCCAGCAGCCCCAGCGGGGGAGGCAATCAGCCCCAGCATTTT.

This chain connects TRBV14 to TRBJ2-3; D remains ambiguous. Germline-derived CDR1 and CDR2 are SGHDN and FVKESK. The V and J ends lost 0 bases and 0 bases respectively, with 13 bases between them. The CDR3 is made up of 17 amino acids. The CDR3 DNA is TGTGCCAGCAGCCAAGATCGTTATTGGGATAGCACAGATACGCAGTATTTT. It codes for CASSQDRYWDSTDTQYF.

V gene TRBV29-1 combines with J gene TRBJ1-2; no definite D call. V was cut by 7 bases and J by 8 bases, with 23 bases left in between. This CDR3 contains 14 residues. The germline V gene encodes CDR1 SQVTM and CDR2 ANQGSEA. CDR3 bases: TGCAGCGCTGGGTATGGCGGAACCGCCGGAGGCTACACCTTC. This encodes CSAGYGGTAGGYTF.